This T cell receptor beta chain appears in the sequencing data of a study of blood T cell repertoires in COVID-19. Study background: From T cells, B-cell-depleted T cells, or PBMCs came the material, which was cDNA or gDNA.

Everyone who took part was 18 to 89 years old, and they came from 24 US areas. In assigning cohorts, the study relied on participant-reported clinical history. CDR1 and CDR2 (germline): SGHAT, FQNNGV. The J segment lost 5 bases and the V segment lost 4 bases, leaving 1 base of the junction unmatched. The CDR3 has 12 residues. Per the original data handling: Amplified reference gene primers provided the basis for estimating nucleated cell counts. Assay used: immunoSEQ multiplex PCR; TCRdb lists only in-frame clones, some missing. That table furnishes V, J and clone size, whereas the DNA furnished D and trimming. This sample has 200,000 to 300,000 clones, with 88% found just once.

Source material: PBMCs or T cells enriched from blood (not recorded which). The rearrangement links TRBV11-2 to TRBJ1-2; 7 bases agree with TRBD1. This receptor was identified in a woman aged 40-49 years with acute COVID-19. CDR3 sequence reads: CASSSGGYGYTF. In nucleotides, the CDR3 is TGTGCCAGCAGCTCAGGGGGGTATGGCTACACCTTC.